This TCR beta chain came from a study of blood T cell repertoires in COVID-19. Libraries were prepared by immunoSEQ multiplex PCR; TCRdb keeps only in-frame clonotypes and omits some of them. The sample lists a few hundred thousand clones; more than 85% were seen once. Seattle enrolled patients during active infection and tracked them longitudinally. V trimming: 2 bases; J trimming: 2 bases; junction bases outside the gene matches: 8. This CDR3 contains 16 residues. Germline V gene sequence: CDR1 SGHTA, CDR2 FQGNSA. V is TRBV7-2 and J is TRBJ1-2, with 7 bases matching TRBD1. Sequenced sample: peripheral blood. The sequence derives from a woman aged 50 to 60 with COVID-19, enrolled during active disease. This CDR3 is CASSLNRGRTNYGYTF. CDR3 DNA: TGTGCCAGCAGCTTAAACAGGGGTCGTACCAACTATGGCTACACCTTC.